One sample yielded the 12 T cell receptor beta chains listed below, sequenced in a study of blood T cells in healthy people across ages. PCR was performed a second time for about 7 to 11 cycles using a sample-barcoded 5' primer and a J-beta primer mix. TCRdb itself ran the 5' RACE reads through MiXCR, one entry per CDR3 protein. The data contain fewer than 2,000,000 distinct CDR3 sequences, about 39% of them seen just once; the ten biggest clones take up about 23%. Sequences were obtained from blood. The receptors were sampled from a human donor in good health.

This clonotype was detected a few times. The gene calls are TRBV5-1 and TRBJ1-6, with 9 nucleotides matching TRBD1. Trimming cost V 5 bases and J 10 bases; bases outside gene matches: 13. Germline lookup yields CDR1 SGHRS and CDR2 YFSETQ. This CDR3 region has 16 residues. In nucleotides, the CDR3 is TGCGCCAGCAGGGAGGGACAGGGAACACGGGGATCACCCCTCCACTTT. It translates to CASREGQGTRGSPLHF.

The rearrangement uses TRBV5-1 and TRBJ2-2; 13 positions match TRBD2. The CDR3 consists of 17 residues. V lost 4 bases to trimming and J lost 0 bases; unmatched junction nucleotides: 3. CDR1 is SGHRS and CDR2 is YFSETQ in the germline V gene. The CDR3 reads CASSPGLAGANTGELFF. The DNA for the CDR3 is TGCGCCAGCAGCCCAGGACTAGCGGGGGCGAACACCGGGGAGCTGTTTTTT.

This clonotype was found a few times. The rearrangement joins TRBV29-1 to TRBJ2-1, with 9 bases lining up with TRBD2. This CDR3 has 14 amino acids. CDR1 is SQVTM, CDR2 ANQGSEA, per germline. The J segment lost 8 bases and the V segment lost 4 bases, leaving 9 bases of the junction unmatched. The CDR3 loop reads CSVVAGGLIDEQFF. The CDR3 coding sequence is TGCAGCGTTGTTGCGGGGGGGCTAATTGATGAGCAGTTCTTC.

The gene calls are TRBV9 and TRBJ1-5; D uncertain. The CDR3 has 16 amino acids. V was trimmed by 0 bases and J by 4 bases, leaving 14 bases between them. The germline V gene has CDR1 SGDLS and CDR2 YYNGEE. In DNA, the CDR3 is TGTGCCAGCAGCGTAGGTCCGGATCCCTTTAATCAGCCCCAGCATTTT. Encoded protein: CASSVGPDPFNQPQHF.

The chain recombines TRBV29-1 with TRBJ2-4; D gene ambiguous. The DNA matches TRBJ2-7 better at its end, which makes the J call doubtful. The germline gives CDR1 SQVTM, CDR2 ANQGSEA. The CDR3 runs 11 residues. The CDR3 protein is CSVAAEYEQYF. In DNA, the CDR3 is TGCAGCGTTGCCGCAGAGTACGAGCAGTACTTC.

This clonotype was picked up a small number of times. The genes are TRBV20-1 and TRBJ1-2; 10 bases line up with TRBD1. The V gene end was trimmed by 4 bases and the J gene end by 5 bases; junction bases not matched to a gene: 10. Per germline, CDR1 DFQATT and CDR2 SNEGSKA (reference sequence). CDR3 length: 15 residues. The CDR3 sequence is CSATFRDRGGYGYTF. The CDR3 region has the DNA TGCAGTGCTACATTCCGGGACAGGGGAGGGTATGGCTACACCTTC.

This clonotype was counted at least ten times. V usage is TRBV29-1 and J usage is TRBJ1-2; TRBD1 is a possible D gene (5 bases). CDR1 and CDR2 from the germline V gene are SQVTM and ANQGSEA. The CDR3 sequence is 13 residues long. V dropped 6 bases and J dropped 5 bases, with 16 bases sitting between them. The chain's CDR3 is CSVQGGPLYGYTF. The DNA of the CDR3 is TGCAGCGTCCAGGGTGGGCCACTATATGGCTACACCTTC.

This clonotype was detected a few times. The rearrangement uses TRBV28 and TRBJ1-2; D gene ambiguous. Looked up from germline, CDR1 is MDHEN and CDR2 is SYDVKM. V shed 1 base and J shed 2 bases, with 8 bases lying between them. CDR3 size: 14 residues. In DNA form, the CDR3 reads TGTGCCAGCAGTTTATATACAGTGAACTATGGCTACACCTTC. Its translation: CASSLYTVNYGYTF.

This clonotype has only a few counts. CDR3 coding DNA: TGTGCCAGCAGTTCGGGACACCCCTACAATGAGCAGTTCTTC. This gives the protein CASSSGHPYNEQFF. The rearrangement uses TRBV6-2 or TRBV6-3 and TRBJ2-1; D might be TRBD1 (6 bases). Trimming pared 4 bases from V and 2 bases from J, leaving 9 bases between. This CDR3 contains 14 residues. In germline, CDR1 is MNHEY, CDR2 SVGEGT.

The chain recombines TRBV7-2 with TRBJ1-2; 8 positions match TRBD1. CDR3 size: 15 residues. Trimming cost V 7 bases and J 3 bases; bases outside gene matches: 10. Germline-derived CDR1 and CDR2 are SGHTA and FQGNSA. The DNA of the CDR3 is TGTGCCAGCACTGCAGTCGGGACAGGTTACTATGGCTACACCTTC. The encoded protein is CASTAVGTGYYGYTF.

V is TRBV15 and J is TRBJ1-1; 7 nucleotides align to TRBD1. Germline CDR1 LNHNV, CDR2 YYDKDF (reference sequence). The CDR3 covers 15 residues. V shed 0 bases and J 7 bases; nucleotides not matched to a gene: 8. CDR3 in amino acids: CATSRDWAGGNEAFF. The DNA of the CDR3 is TGTGCCACCAGCAGAGATTGGGCAGGGGGTAATGAAGCTTTCTTT.

The CDR3 region has the DNA TGCGCCAGCAGCCAAGACGTAGCGGGGTCCTCCTACGAGCAGTACTTC. Amino acid sequence: CASSQDVAGSSYEQYF. This chain uses TRBV4-1 with TRBJ2-7; TRBD2 matches 8 bases. The junction had 4 bases not matched to a gene; V was cut back by 0 bases and J by 0 bases. Germline V gives CDR1 MGHRA, CDR2 YSYEKL. This CDR3 spans 16 amino acids.